The 12 T cell receptor beta chains listed next were all sequenced from one sample in a study of T cell responses to AZD1222 COVID-19 vaccine. TCRdb's table, derived via immunoSEQ multiplex PCR, lists solely in-frame clones and lacks some. Here the sample spans about 150,000 clones, approximately 90% being singletons. Here the sequenced sample was peripheral blood, taken on day 0 of AZD1222 vaccination. Receptor source: an adult in good health.

This clone occurred once. The chain has TRBV4-3 and TRBJ1-5; 8 bases agree with TRBD1. V shed 0 bases and J 7 bases; nucleotides not matched to a gene: 8. There are 16 residues in the CDR3. Germline lookup yields CDR1 LGHNA and CDR2 YSLEER. The DNA of the CDR3 is TGCGCCAGCAGCCAAGAGGTTTTACAGGGGGGACAGCCCCAGCATTTT. It encodes CASSQEVLQGGQPQHF.

The chain combines TRBV3-1 (or the pseudogene TRBV3-2) with TRBJ2-7; tentatively, D is TRBD1 (5 bases). Germline CDR1 LGHDT, CDR2 YNNKEL (reference sequence). CDR3 length: 15 amino acids. With 0 bases removed from V and 2 bases from J, the gap between germline ends came to 11 bases. The CDR3 reads CASSQDRGSPYEQYF. DNA of the CDR3: TGTGCCAGCAGCCAAGATAGGGGCAGTCCCTACGAGCAGTACTTC.

This clone has only a few counts. The rearrangement uses TRBV12-3 or TRBV12-4 and TRBJ1-2, with D hard to call. V lost 5 bases to trimming and J lost 5 bases, with 12 bases between them. CDR3 length equals 13 residues. As DNA, the CDR3 is TGTGCCAGCAGTCCCCTGGGCCCTTATGGCTACACCTTC. This sequence encodes CASSPLGPYGYTF.

This clone occurred once. The genes are TRBV6-2 or TRBV6-3 and TRBJ1-5, with D hard to call. Germline V gives CDR1 MNHEY, CDR2 SVGEGT. The V end was cut by 7 bases, the J end by 3 bases, with 13 bases between. The CDR3 has 14 residues. CDR3 nucleotide sequence: TGTGCCAGCACCCCGAAGTGGGACAATCAGCCCCAGCATTTT. Protein product: CASTPKWDNQPQHF.

The chain uses TRBV7-8 and TRBJ1-5, with D tentatively TRBD1 (5 bases). The CDR3 loop spans 16 amino acids. Germline CDR1 SGHVS, CDR2 FQNEAQ. V lost 4 bases, J lost 0 bases, and 13 bases lay in between. This CDR3 reads CASSWLGGYSNQPQHF. CDR3 DNA: TGTGCCAGCAGCTGGCTGGGGGGATATAGCAATCAGCCCCAGCATTTT.

The V gene is TRBV2, the J gene TRBJ1-2; TRBD1 matches 7 bases. The CDR3 totals 16 residues. Unmatched junction bases numbered 21, after V lost 10 bases and J lost 7 bases. From germline, CDR1 is SNHLY and CDR2 FYNNEI. Here the CDR3 DNA reads TGTGCCATTCACAGGGGAGGAGAGCGCGGGGCGGGTGGCTACACCTTC. This gives the protein CAIHRGGERGAGGYTF.

This clone was seen once. The chain uses TRBV6-6 and TRBJ1-6, with unresolved D. There are 15 residues in the CDR3. CDR1 is MNHNY, CDR2 SVGAGI, per germline (reference sequence). The ends were cut back, 5 bases at V and 5 bases at J, with 13 bases in the middle. The CDR3 sequence is CASSNRGFDNSPLHF. The CDR3 DNA reads TGTGCCAGCAGTAATAGAGGGTTTGATAATTCACCCCTCCACTTT.

This clone occurred once. The rearrangement links TRBV5-1 to TRBJ2-3, with TRBD2 identical over 10 bases. The CDR3 is 16 amino acids. Trimming removed 1 base from V and 2 bases from J; junction bases left unmatched: 4. CDR1 and CDR2 from the germline V gene are SGHRS and YFSETQ. The DNA of the CDR3 is TGCGCCAGCAGCTTGACTAGCGGGACCTACACAGATACGCAGTATTTT. Amino acids: CASSLTSGTYTDTQYF. The full variable domain, rest sourced from reference TRBV5-1 and TRBJ2-3, is KAGVTQTPRYLIKTRGQQVTLSCSPISGHRSVSWYQQTPGQGLQFLFEYFSETQRNKGNFPGRFSGRQFSNSRSEMNVSTLELGDSALYLCASSLTSGTYTDTQYFGPGTRLTVL.

The V gene is TRBV28, the J gene TRBJ1-2; 10 nucleotides agree with TRBD1. The CDR3 extends over 14 amino acids. Germline trimming cut 3 bases from V and 8 bases from J; bases unmatched to any gene: 6. CDR1 and CDR2 from the germline V gene are MDHEN and SYDVKM. DNA of the CDR3: TGTGCCAGCAGTTTGAGACAGGGGGCCGGGGGCTACACCTTC. It codes for CASSLRQGAGGYTF.

For the CDR3, the DNA is TGTGCCAGCTCACCGGGGGCGGAGACCCAGTACTTC. Translating it yields CASSPGAETQYF. The chain joins TRBV18 to TRBJ2-5; perhaps TRBD1 as D (6 bases). The CDR3 runs to 12 residues. CDR1 is KGHSH and CDR2 is LQKENI in the germline V gene. The V gene lost 3 bases and the J gene lost 5 bases, with 7 bases spanning the gap.

The J gene is TRBJ2-7, the V gene TRBV27; 8 bases fit TRBD2. V was pared by 11 bases and J by 3 bases, with 15 bases of the junction left unmatched. CDR1 and CDR2 (germline): MNHEY, SMNVEV (reference sequence). This CDR3 has 15 amino acids. CDR3 DNA: TGTGCCCGCCGCGACTCCGGGGGGGGGTTCTACGAGCAGTACTTC. Translating gives CARRDSGGGFYEQYF.

The V gene is TRBV5-4, the J gene TRBJ2-7, with D unresolved. V was pared by 2 bases and J by 0 bases, with 12 bases between. The CDR3 sequence is 15 residues long. Germline V gene data show CDR1 as SGHNT and CDR2 as YYREEE (reference sequence). CDR3 protein: CASSFGAQSSYEQYF. As DNA, the CDR3 is TGTGCCAGCAGCTTTGGCGCGCAATCCTCCTACGAGCAGTACTTC.